Listed here are 14 T cell receptor beta chains from one sample, sequenced in a study of T-cell reconstitution after alpha-beta-depleted transplantation in children. Unique molecular identifiers tagged the TCRbeta library. TCRdb re-called the PCR reads with MiXCR, one entry per CDR3 protein. The data contain some 300,000 distinct CDR3 sequences, about 9.4% of them seen just once; the ten biggest clones take up 7.5%. The source material was PBMCs, sampled before TCRalphabeta/CD19-depleted stem cell transplant. The receptors come from a boy under two years old with acute myeloid leukemia, due to receive a stem cell transplant.

Ten or more counts support this clonotype. The chain has TRBV7-9 and TRBJ2-2, with TRBD1 matching over 10 bases. Germline trimming cut 5 bases from V and 4 bases from J; bases unmatched to any gene: 7. The V gene's germline CDR1 is SEHNR and CDR2 FQNEAQ (reference sequence). This CDR3 spans 16 amino acids. The CDR3: CASSKPGQGFTGELFF. The CDR3 bases are TGTGCCAGCAGCAAACCGGGACAGGGGTTCACCGGGGAGCTGTTTTTT.

This clonotype was counted at least ten times. The chain is built from TRBV20-1 and TRBJ2-5; TRBD1 agrees at 7 bases. This CDR3 is 14 amino acids long. Per germline, CDR1 DFQATT and CDR2 SNEGSKA (reference sequence). Germline trimming cut 5 bases from V and 5 bases from J; bases unmatched to any gene: 11. CDR3 DNA sequence: TGCAGTGCTCCCAAAGACAGGGTAGGGGAGACCCAGTACTTC. Protein sequence: CSAPKDRVGETQYF.

This clonotype was counted many times. The V gene is TRBV7-2, the J gene TRBJ2-3; D unresolved. The V gene's germline CDR1 is SGHTA and CDR2 FQGNSA. This CDR3 has 13 amino acids. V lost 1 base and J 2 bases, leaving 4 bases between the germline ends. The CDR3 region is CASSLGTTDTQYF. The CDR3 bases are TGTGCCAGCAGCTTAGGGACCACAGATACGCAGTATTTT.

In this sample, this clonotype turned up a few times. This chain connects TRBV7-3 to TRBJ2-1, with 10 bases aligning to TRBD2. Trimming at V came to 5 bases and at J to 8 bases, leaving 12 bases not matched to a gene. The CDR3 totals 16 residues. Germline V lookup: CDR1 SGHTA, CDR2 FQGTGA. CDR3 nucleotide sequence: TGTGCCAGCAGCCCCCAACCGGGACTAGCGAGCTATGAGCAGTTCTTC. It encodes CASSPQPGLASYEQFF.

This clonotype occurred many times. The CDR3 spells CASSFPLAGGPYNEQFF. Written as DNA, the CDR3 is TGTGCCAGCAGTTTCCCCCTAGCGGGAGGGCCCTACAATGAGCAGTTCTTC. The chain couples TRBV12-3 or TRBV12-4 to TRBJ2-1, with TRBD2 matching 12 bases. V trimming: 3 bases; J trimming: 2 bases; junction bases outside the gene matches: 5. This CDR3 comprises 17 residues.

Notes on this clonotype: A read error is possible here, since a much larger clone lies one base away. V gene TRBV24-1 combines with J gene TRBJ1-1, with a tentative D call TRBD1 (6 bases). The germline V gene has CDR1 KGHDR and CDR2 SFDVKD. The CDR3 contains 16 residues. With 3 bases removed from V and 1 base from J, the gap between germline ends came to 14 bases. CDR3 amino acids: CATSDRGRTANTEAFF. CDR3 bases: TGTGCCACCAGTGATCGGGGGCGGACAGCGAACACTGAAGCTTTCTTT.

CDR3 protein: CASSQDRGREQYF. CDR3 coding DNA: TGCGCCAGCAGCCAGGACAGGGGGCGCGAGCAGTACTTC. The chain links TRBV4-3 to TRBJ2-7; 11 bases match TRBD1. This CDR3 has 13 amino acids. Germline V gene lookup returns CDR1 LGHNA and CDR2 YSLEER. The J segment lost 6 bases and the V segment lost 3 bases, leaving 1 base of the junction unmatched.

The V and J genes are TRBV5-4 and TRBJ2-1, with D unclear. This CDR3 is built from 11 residues. Trimming left V 0 bases short and J 9 bases short, with 4 bases between. Germline V CDR1 and CDR2: SGHNT, YYREEE (reference sequence). The CDR3 sequence: CASSLETEQFF. The CDR3 DNA follows: TGTGCCAGCAGCTTGGAAACTGAGCAGTTCTTC.

This clonotype has ten or more counts. J is TRBJ1-1 and V is TRBV5-1; D not certain. With 1 base removed from V and 0 bases from J, the gap between germline ends came to 10 bases. The CDR3 sequence is 15 residues long. From germline, CDR1 is SGHRS and CDR2 YFSETQ. CDR3 protein: CASSLSGTLNTEAFF. CDR3 coding DNA: TGCGCCAGCAGCTTGTCGGGCACCTTGAACACTGAAGCTTTCTTT.

About this clonotype itself: This could be a read error, since a much larger clone is one nucleotide away. The chain uses TRBV28 and TRBJ2-5; D may be TRBD1 (5 bases). The CDR3 loop spans 15 amino acids. Trimming pared 5 bases from V and 0 bases from J, leaving 13 bases between. Germline V lookup: CDR1 MDHEN, CDR2 SYDVKM. The CDR3: CASSPGSLYQETQYF. The CDR3 bases are TGTGCCAGCAGTCCAGGGTCCTTATACCAAGAGACCCAGTACTTC.

The table lists this clonotype with a few counts. CDR3 loop: CASSLALAGGRLSTDTQYF. The CDR3 region has the DNA TGTGCCAGCAGCTTAGCGCTAGCGGGGGGGCGTTTAAGCACAGATACGCAGTATTTT. This chain connects TRBV7-2 to TRBJ2-3; 12 bases are shared with TRBD2. V shed 0 bases, J shed 0 bases, and the junction held 7 bases outside the gene matches. The germline V gene has CDR1 SGHTA and CDR2 FQGNSA. CDR3 length: 19 residues.

The chain carries TRBV12-3 or TRBV12-4 and TRBJ2-5, with 12 bases that match TRBD2. The CDR3 sequence is 18 residues long. Trimming at V came to 2 bases and at J to 2 bases, leaving 9 bases not matched to a gene. The CDR3 DNA reads TGTGCCAGCAGTTTAAGGCTAGCGGGAGGGCCGGGGCAAGAGACCCAGTACTTC. It specifies CASSLRLAGGPGQETQYF.

This clonotype was counted ten times or more. The rearrangement links TRBV29-1 to TRBJ2-6; D remains unclear. The CDR3 is 14 amino acids. Germline V CDR1 and CDR2: SQVTM, ANQGSEA. Trimming took 4 bases from V and 0 from J, leaving 7 bases between them. This chain's CDR3 is CSVGRSSGANVLTF. The CDR3 nucleotides are TGCAGCGTTGGACGGTCCTCTGGGGCCAACGTCCTGACTTTC.

On this clonotype itself: A read error is possible here, since a much larger clone lies one base away. The CDR3 end shows no conserved phenylalanine or tryptophan, and so a read error is likely. This sequence joins TRBV12-3 or TRBV12-4 and TRBJ2-4, with a weak D call TRBD2 (6 bases). CDR3 length: 17 amino acids. The germline V and J ends were trimmed by 2 bases and 1 base, with 15 bases remaining between them. This CDR3 is CASSLRVAGMAKNIQYS. CDR3 DNA sequence: TGTGCCAGCAGTTTACGGGTCGCGGGGATGGCCAAAAACATTCAGTACTCC.